Described below is a single TCR beta chain sequence and its context. The sample is drawn from a study of response to subunit inactivated influenza vaccine. MiXCR, run by TCRdb on the RT-PCR reads, gives a single entry per CDR3 protein. The sample has more than 700,000 distinct CDR3 sequences, approximately 21% seen once. The TCR was taken from a man between 45 and 60 years old who received an inactivated influenza vaccine. Here the sequenced sample was PBMCs from blood, taken more than 4 days after vaccination.

CDR3 residues: CASSQFGGYGGELFF. CDR3 nucleotide sequence: TGCGCCAGCAGCCAATTCGGGGGCTACGGTGGGGAGCTGTTTTTT. The V gene is TRBV4-1, the J gene TRBJ2-2, with D perhaps assigned TRBD1 or TRBD2 (6 bases each). CDR1 and CDR2 (germline): MGHRA, YSYEKL. V lost 2 bases to trimming and J lost 8 bases, with 15 bases between them. The CDR3 covers 15 residues.